Presented here are 20 T cell receptor beta chains from one specimen sequenced in a study of cytotoxic CD8 clonotypes in ibrutinib-treated CLL. Using immunoSEQ multiplex PCR, the repertoire was profiled, and TCRdb retains in-frame clones only, with some absent. Here the sample spans 50,000 to 60,000 clones, over 65% being singletons. Sequenced here: PBMCs, sampled after 24 months of ibrutinib treatment. Receptors were obtained from a human donor with chronic lymphocytic leukemia.

CDR3 loop: CASSLKAGGAGELFF. The CDR3 region has the DNA TGTGCCAGCAGCTTAAAGGCGGGAGGAGCCGGGGAGCTGTTTTTT. This sequence joins TRBV7-3 and TRBJ2-2; 8 bases line up with TRBD2. With V trimmed by 1 base and J by 6 bases, 4 bases remained unmatched. Germline V gene lookup returns CDR1 SGHTA and CDR2 FQGTGA. The CDR3 has 15 residues.

This clone was counted once. The V gene is TRBV18, the J gene TRBJ2-1; TRBD1 aligns across 11 bases. Trimming took 3 bases from V and 8 from J; bases not matched to a gene: 12. Germline lookup yields CDR1 KGHSH and CDR2 LQKENI. This CDR3 has 17 residues. In DNA, the CDR3 is TGTGCCAGCTCACCCCTCCTCGGACAGGGGGCTGGCGATGAGCAGTTCTTC. Its protein product is CASSPLLGQGAGDEQFF.

This clone was recorded a few times. The V and J genes are TRBV27 and TRBJ1-5; perhaps TRBD1 as D (5 bases). V lost 3 bases, J lost 3 bases, and 9 bases lay in between. Germline V gene lookup returns CDR1 MNHEY and CDR2 SMNVEV (reference sequence). There are 14 residues in the CDR3. CDR3 amino acids: CASSFRGNNQPQHF. CDR3 DNA: TGTGCCAGCAGTTTTAGGGGAAACAATCAGCCCCAGCATTTT.

The chain couples TRBV4-1 to TRBJ1-5; D ambiguous. V shed 4 bases and J shed 2 bases, with 21 bases lying between them. The length of the CDR3 is 18 residues. Germline-derived CDR1 and CDR2 are MGHRA and YSYEKL. The CDR3 region has the DNA TGCGCCAGCAGCCCTTTCCTTCTGGGGTTTCGGGGCAATCAGCCCCAGCATTTT. It is translated as CASSPFLLGFRGNQPQHF.

The chain joins TRBV2 to TRBJ2-7; TRBD1 matches 10 bases. J lost 6 bases, V lost 4 bases, and 6 bases had no gene match. This CDR3 is 14 amino acids long. Looked up from germline, CDR1 is SNHLY and CDR2 is FYNNEI. CDR3 residues: CASSGGTGVGEQYF. In DNA, the CDR3 is TGTGCCAGCAGTGGGGGGACAGGGGTGGGCGAGCAGTACTTC.

This chain uses TRBV19 with TRBJ2-7; the match to TRBD2 covers 11 bases. Germline-derived CDR1 and CDR2 are LNHDA and SQIVND (reference sequence). CDR3 length: 16 residues. V shed 9 bases, J shed 7 bases, and the junction held 17 bases outside the gene matches. CDR3 loop: CASSGTSGSKEGEQYF. The CDR3 DNA follows: TGTGCCAGCTCCGGGACTAGCGGTTCGAAGGAGGGAGAGCAGTACTTC.

J is TRBJ2-3 and V is TRBV9; TRBD2 aligns across 12 bases. Germline V gene lookup returns CDR1 SGDLS and CDR2 YYNGEE. The CDR3 is 18 residues long. The J segment lost 1 base and the V segment lost 1 base, leaving 7 bases of the junction unmatched. CDR3 loop: CASSVTPGLAGGTDTQYF. CDR3 DNA: TGTGCCAGCAGCGTAACACCGGGACTAGCGGGTGGCACAGATACGCAGTATTTT.

The V and J genes are TRBV6-5 and TRBJ1-2; tentative D call: TRBD1 (5 bases). Germline V CDR1 and CDR2: MNHEY, SVGAGI. V was clipped by 9 bases and J by 8 bases, with 16 bases between them. This CDR3 region has 12 residues. Here the CDR3 reads CASRDGEGGYTF. The DNA of the CDR3 is TGTGCCAGTAGGGACGGCGAGGGGGGCTACACCTTC.

CDR3 residues: CASTTKASGSSYEQYF. The CDR3 coding sequence is TGTGCCAGCACCACAAAGGCTAGCGGGAGCTCCTACGAGCAGTACTTC. This chain joins TRBV21-1 and TRBJ2-7; no check of the table's D call, TRBD2, against the DNA was made. TRBV21-1 is marked as a pseudogene. This CDR3 comprises 16 residues.

The chain links TRBV30 to TRBJ2-1; TRBD2 agrees at 9 bases. V was pared by 4 bases and J by 10 bases, with 11 bases of the junction left unmatched. The CDR3 consists of 14 residues. Germline V lookup: CDR1 GTSNPN, CDR2 SVGIG (reference sequence). The DNA of the CDR3 is TGTGCCTGGACCTCTCCTAGCGGGACGCAAGAGCAGTTCTTC. It codes for CAWTSPSGTQEQFF. Full variable domain (missing parts from reference TRBV30 and TRBJ2-1): SQTIHQWPATLVQPVGSPLSLECTVEGTSNPNLYWYRQAAGRGLQLLFYSVGIGQISSEVPQNLSASRPQDRQFILSSKKLLLSDSGFYLCAWTSPSGTQEQFFGPGTRLTVL.

The rearrangement uses TRBV12-5 and TRBJ2-1, with 7 bases aligning to TRBD2. CDR3 size: 16 residues. Per germline, CDR1 LGHNT and CDR2 FRNRAP. V shed 0 bases and J 6 bases; nucleotides not matched to a gene: 8. This CDR3 is CASGLVRSGPVNEQFF. CDR3 bases: TGTGCTAGTGGTTTGGTACGTAGCGGGCCTGTCAATGAGCAGTTCTTC.

The chain carries TRBV19 and TRBJ2-2; TRBD2 is a possible D gene (5 bases). The CDR3 is 15 amino acids. Germline V lookup: CDR1 LNHDA, CDR2 SQIVND (reference sequence). V shed 3 bases and J shed 4 bases, with 12 bases lying between them. The CDR3 DNA is TGTGCCAGTAGTATTGGTGCCGGAGGCACCGGGGAGCTGTTTTTT. It yields the protein CASSIGAGGTGELFF. Based on the CDR3 plus reference TRBV19 and TRBJ2-2, the full variable domain is DGGITQSPKYLFRKEGQNVTLSCEQNLNHDAMYWYRQDPGQGLRLIYYSQIVNDFQKGDIAEGYSVSREKKESFPLTVTSAQKNPTAFYLCASSIGAGGTGELFFGEGSRLTVL.

The J gene is TRBJ1-4, the V gene TRBV15, with D hard to call. The CDR3 length is 15 residues. Trimming took off 6 bases at V and 3 bases at J, with 14 bases between the two ends. The germline V gene encodes CDR1 LNHNV and CDR2 YYDKDF (reference sequence). The CDR3 spells CATSPGTSANEKLFF. CDR3 in DNA: TGTGCCACCAGTCCCGGAACCTCGGCTAATGAAAAACTGTTTTTT.

The chain couples TRBV5-4 to TRBJ1-3; 7 nucleotides match TRBD1. Germline CDR1 and CDR2: SGHNT and YYREEE (reference sequence). V shed 4 bases, J shed 2 bases, and the junction held 15 bases outside the gene matches. The CDR3 runs 18 residues. This CDR3 reads CASSVGTAVHRPGNTIYF. CDR3 nucleotides: TGTGCCAGCAGCGTCGGGACAGCCGTCCACAGACCTGGAAACACCATATATTTT.

This clone was picked up a small number of times. This sequence joins TRBV19 and TRBJ2-2, with D possibly called TRBD1 or TRBD2 (6 bases each). The V and J ends lost 6 bases and 6 bases respectively, with 20 bases between them. Germline lookup yields CDR1 LNHDA and CDR2 SQIVND (reference sequence). The CDR3 has 16 amino acids. The CDR3 DNA reads as TGTGCCAGTAGAGTCCGCGGGACAACGGTTCCCGGGGAGCTGTTTTTT. It encodes CASRVRGTTVPGELFF.

This chain joins TRBV5-4 and TRBJ1-1, with D possibly matching TRBD1 (6 bases). Per the germline V gene, CDR1 is SGHNT and CDR2 is YYREEE (reference sequence). V gave up 9 bases and J gave up 0 bases, with 24 bases separating them. CDR3 length: 17 residues. The CDR3 protein is CATQPPGHQVLNTEAFF. CDR3 in DNA: TGTGCCACCCAACCCCCGGGACACCAAGTCTTGAACACTGAAGCTTTCTTT.

The chain recombines TRBV11-3 with TRBJ2-1; D might be TRBD1 or TRBD2, each matching 5 bases. The germline V gene encodes CDR1 SGHNT and CDR2 YENEEA. With 5 bases removed from V and 7 bases from J, the gap between germline ends came to 15 bases. This CDR3 contains 14 residues. DNA of the CDR3: TGTGCCAGCAGCAAAGGACAAGAGGGGAATGAGCAGTTCTTC. Translation: CASSKGQEGNEQFF.

The V call is TRBV30, the J call TRBJ2-1; D gene ambiguous. The CDR3 has 12 residues. Between the trimmed V and J ends, which lost 3 bases and 6 bases, there was a span of 9 bases. Germline V gene lookup returns CDR1 GTSNPN and CDR2 SVGIG (reference sequence). The CDR3 sequence: CAWRPALNEQFF. CDR3 DNA: TGTGCCTGGAGACCCGCCCTCAATGAGCAGTTCTTC.

CDR3 in DNA: TGTGCCAGCAGCTTGGCCATGGAGGGAACCCATGGCTACACCTTC. This sequence encodes CASSLAMEGTHGYTF. The chain recombines TRBV5-6 with TRBJ1-2, with D hard to call. Germline V CDR1 and CDR2: SGHDT, YYEEEE. V lost 0 bases, J lost 6 bases, and 15 bases lay in between. The CDR3 runs to 15 residues.

The chain employs TRBV4-2 and TRBJ1-3; 7 nucleotides align to TRBD1. V lost 3 bases, J lost 2 bases, and 4 bases stayed unmatched. From germline, CDR1 is LGHNA and CDR2 YNFKEQ. The CDR3 is made up of 15 amino acids. The CDR3 DNA follows: TGTGCCAGCAGCCAGAATACAGGGGCTGGAAACACCATATATTTT. This gives the protein CASSQNTGAGNTIYF.